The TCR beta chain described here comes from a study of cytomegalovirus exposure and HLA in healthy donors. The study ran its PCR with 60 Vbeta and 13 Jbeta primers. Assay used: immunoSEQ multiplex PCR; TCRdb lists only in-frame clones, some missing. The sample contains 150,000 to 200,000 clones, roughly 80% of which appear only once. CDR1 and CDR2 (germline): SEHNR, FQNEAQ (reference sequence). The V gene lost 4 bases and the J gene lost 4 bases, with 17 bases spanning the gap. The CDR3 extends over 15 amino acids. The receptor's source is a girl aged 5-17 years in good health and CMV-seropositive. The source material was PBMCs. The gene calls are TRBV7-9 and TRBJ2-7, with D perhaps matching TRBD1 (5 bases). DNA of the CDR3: TGTGCCAGCAGCTCAAGGGGAACAGGCCTATACGAGCAGTACTTC. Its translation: CASSSRGTGLYEQYF.